The 29 T cell receptor beta chains presented below share a single source sample, sequenced in a study of OX40 agonist ivuxolimab in advanced cancers. TCRdb's copy holds only in-frame clones and misses some; the assay was immunoSEQ multiplex PCR. The sample holds some 29,000 clones, about 87% seen once. Sequenced here: CD4+ or CD8+ T cells sorted from blood, sampled in a trial of the OX40 agonist ivuxolimab. The origin of the receptors is an adult with an advanced solid tumor such as melanoma, head and neck, liver or kidney cancer.

J is TRBJ2-2 and V is TRBV19, with D unresolved. The CDR3 totals 12 residues. Trimming cost V 11 bases and J 8 bases, with 15 bases left between them. Germline V CDR1 and CDR2: LNHDA, SQIVND (reference sequence). CDR3: CAGSTVGGELFF. CDR3 DNA sequence: TGTGCCGGATCGACCGTGGGAGGGGAGCTGTTTTTT.

This chain joins TRBV14 and TRBJ2-1; D uncertain. This CDR3 has 11 residues. Germline CDR1 reads SGHDN; CDR2 reads FVKESK. Trimming pared 5 bases from V and 7 bases from J, leaving 6 bases between. CDR3 sequence reads: CASSFRNEQFF. As DNA, the CDR3 is TGTGCCAGCAGCTTTAGGAATGAGCAGTTCTTC.

The chain has TRBV7-9 and TRBJ2-7; D is possibly TRBD1 or TRBD2 (5 bases each). The CDR3 has 13 amino acids. CDR1 and CDR2 (germline): SEHNR, FQNEAQ (reference sequence). V was clipped by 5 bases and J by 5 bases, with 13 bases between them. This CDR3 reads CASSRPGTHEQYF. Written as DNA, the CDR3 is TGTGCCAGCAGCCGTCCCGGGACCCACGAGCAGTACTTC.

This chain links TRBV6-6 with TRBJ1-5, with 7 positions matching TRBD1. The V gene end was trimmed by 6 bases and the J gene end by 2 bases; junction bases not matched to a gene: 7. Germline CDR1 and CDR2: MNHNY and SVGAGI (reference sequence). The CDR3 is 15 amino acids. The CDR3 DNA reads TGTGCCAGCAGCCTCACAGGGGAGGGCAATCAGCCCCAGCATTTT. Translated, it gives CASSLTGEGNQPQHF.

The V gene is TRBV11-3, the J gene TRBJ2-3; D is undetermined. This CDR3 has 12 amino acids. Germline CDR1 is SGHNT and CDR2 is YENEEA. V dropped 1 base and J dropped 4 bases, with 3 bases sitting between them. The CDR3 loop reads CASSLGSDTQYF. The CDR3 DNA follows: TGTGCCAGCAGCTTAGGCTCAGATACGCAGTATTTT.

This chain uses TRBV5-4 with TRBJ2-7, with a weak D call TRBD2 (9 bases). From germline, CDR1 is SGHNT and CDR2 YYREEE (reference sequence). Trimming cost V 3 bases and J 2 bases, with 30 bases left between them. This CDR3 comprises 20 residues. The CDR3 DNA is TGTGCCAGCAGCTCCGAAGCAGGGGGCGGCGGGAGGGGACATACCTACGAGCAGTACTTC. Translation: CASSSEAGGGGRGHTYEQYF. Together with reference TRBV5-4 and TRBJ2-7, the CDR3 gives the full variable domain: ETGVTQSPTHLIKTRGQQVTLRCSSQSGHNTVSWYQQALGQGPQFIFQYYREEENGRGNFPPRFSGLQFPNYSSELNVNALELDDSALYLCASSSEAGGGGRGHTYEQYFGPGTRLTVT.

J is TRBJ2-4 and V is TRBV28, with 7 bases lining up with TRBD1. CDR1 is MDHEN and CDR2 is SYDVKM in the germline V gene. The CDR3 is 14 amino acids. V was pared by 6 bases and J by 1 base, with 3 bases of the junction left unmatched. CDR3 sequence reads: CASRQGSAKNIQYF. CDR3 nucleotide sequence: TGTGCCAGCAGACAGGGGAGCGCCAAAAACATTCAGTACTTC.

The V gene is TRBV6-5, the J gene TRBJ1-1; the D gene is possibly TRBD1 (5 bases). Trimming pared 5 bases from V and 6 bases from J, leaving 13 bases between. The CDR3 extends over 13 amino acids. Per the germline V gene, CDR1 is MNHEY and CDR2 is SVGAGI. The CDR3 DNA follows: TGTGCCAGCAGTCTACTACCGGGGGCTGAAGCTTTCTTT. The encoded protein is CASSLLPGAEAFF.

The CDR3 DNA reads as TGTGCCAGCAGCTCGACTAGCGGGAACACCTACGAGCAGTACTTC. Its translation is CASSSTSGNTYEQYF. J is TRBJ2-7 and V is TRBV11-2; the match to TRBD2 covers 11 bases. There are 15 residues in the CDR3. The J segment lost 2 bases and the V segment lost 4 bases, leaving 4 bases of the junction unmatched. Germline CDR1 is SGHAT and CDR2 is FQNNGV.

This clone has only one observation. This chain links TRBV15 with TRBJ1-3; D is unresolved. The CDR3 is made up of 16 amino acids. The germline V gene has CDR1 LNHNV and CDR2 YYDKDF (reference sequence). V was shortened by 1 base and J by 0 bases, with 10 bases between the two germline ends. The CDR3 sequence: CATSRVGDLSGNTIYF. CDR3 nucleotide sequence: TGTGCCACCAGCAGAGTAGGCGACCTCTCTGGAAACACCATATATTTT.

This clone occurred once. This chain connects TRBV6-5 to TRBJ1-5; D gene ambiguous. Trimming removed 3 bases at V and 6 bases at J, with 9 bases between. This CDR3 is built from 13 residues. Germline V gene sequence: CDR1 MNHEY, CDR2 SVGAGI. CDR3 nucleotide sequence: TGTGCCAGCAGTTATGCCCCCGGTCAGCCCCAGCATTTT. This encodes CASSYAPGQPQHF.

This clone has only one observation. The chain is built from TRBV28 and TRBJ2-3; D is possibly TRBD1 or TRBD2 (6 bases each). Trimming removed 1 base at V and 1 base at J, with 18 bases between. CDR1 and CDR2 from the germline V gene are MDHEN and SYDVKM. This CDR3 has 18 residues. The CDR3 here is CASSLSGGPPYRTDTQYF. The CDR3 coding sequence is TGTGCCAGCAGTTTATCCGGGGGCCCCCCTTACCGCACAGATACGCAGTATTTT.

The chain has TRBV7-9 and TRBJ2-3, with 15 bases fitting TRBD2. The CDR3 loop spans 19 amino acids. CDR1 and CDR2 from the germline V gene are SEHNR and FQNEAQ (reference sequence). V dropped 1 base and J dropped 2; count of bases not matched to a gene: 7. In DNA, the CDR3 is TGTGCCAGCAGCTTAGATTGGACTAGCGGGAGGGATCCCACAGATACGCAGTATTTT. As protein: CASSLDWTSGRDPTDTQYF.

The V and J genes are TRBV6-1 and TRBJ1-2, with 8 bases aligning to TRBD1. CDR3 length equals 15 residues. Germline CDR1 MNHNS, CDR2 SASEGT. V lost 0 bases to trimming and J lost 8 bases; unmatched junction nucleotides: 8. The CDR3 nucleotides are TGTGCCAGCAGTGAAGCTTTCGGACAGGGTGAGGGCTACACCTTC. Translation: CASSEAFGQGEGYTF.

The rearrangement links TRBV27 to TRBJ2-1; no clear D gene. The CDR3 length is 13 residues. The V end was cut by 1 base, the J end by 10 bases, with 11 bases between. The germline V gene encodes CDR1 MNHEY and CDR2 SMNVEV (reference sequence). The CDR3 sequence is CASSLFESVEQFF. The CDR3 bases are TGTGCCAGCAGTTTATTTGAGTCGGTGGAGCAGTTCTTC.

This clone showed up just once. The V call is TRBV4-2, the J call TRBJ2-7; possibly TRBD2 for D (6 bases). The CDR3 contains 14 residues. Germline V gives CDR1 LGHNA, CDR2 YNFKEQ. Trimming stripped 7 bases from V and 0 bases from J, with 13 bases between. The CDR3 spells CASKPGLSSYEQYF. The CDR3 DNA is TGTGCCAGCAAACCGGGACTGAGCTCCTACGAGCAGTACTTC.

The count of this clone is one. The V and J genes are TRBV11-3 and TRBJ1-2; D is ambiguous. The CDR3 spans 13 residues. CDR1 is SGHNT and CDR2 is YENEEA in the germline V gene. V lost 4 bases and J lost 8, with 14 bases in between. CDR3 nucleotide sequence: TGTGCCAGCAGCTGGCCAGAGGGATACGGCTACACCTTC. This sequence encodes CASSWPEGYGYTF.

The genes are TRBV7-9 and TRBJ2-7; possible D gene TRBD2, 5 bases. CDR1 and CDR2 from the germline V gene are SEHNR and FQNEAQ (reference sequence). V was cut by 10 bases and J by 0 bases, with 13 bases left in between. The CDR3 extends over 13 amino acids. The CDR3 spells CAITLEDSYEQYF. CDR3 nucleotides: TGTGCCATCACTTTGGAGGACTCCTACGAGCAGTACTTC.

The chain carries TRBV7-9 and TRBJ2-2; D is perhaps TRBD2 (6 bases). Germline CDR1 reads SEHNR; CDR2 reads FQNEAQ (reference sequence). The CDR3 is 15 residues long. V lost 1 base and J 7 bases, leaving 13 bases between the germline ends. As DNA, the CDR3 is TGTGCCAGCAGCTTAGATATCGGGAGCGTCGGGGAGCTGTTTTTT. Translating gives CASSLDIGSVGELFF.

The gene calls are TRBV27 and TRBJ2-1; 7 bases map to TRBD2. V trimming: 2 bases; J trimming: 4 bases; junction bases outside the gene matches: 5. This CDR3 region has 15 residues. Per germline, CDR1 MNHEY and CDR2 SMNVEV (reference sequence). CDR3 sequence: CASSLPPAGYNEQFF. In nucleotides, the CDR3 is TGTGCCAGCAGTTTACCCCCAGCGGGGTACAATGAGCAGTTCTTC.

The chain carries TRBV28 and TRBJ1-1; perhaps TRBD1 as D (5 bases). Germline values: CDR1 MDHEN, CDR2 SYDVKM. This CDR3 region has 13 residues. The ends were cut back, 6 bases at V and 7 bases at J, with 15 bases in the middle. The CDR3 nucleotides are TGTGCCAGCAGCACATGGGGGGGTGGTGAAGCTTTCTTT. Its translation is CASSTWGGGEAFF.

The V gene is TRBV4-3, the J gene TRBJ1-2, with D tentatively TRBD1 (5 bases). CDR1 and CDR2 (germline): LGHNA, YSLEER. The CDR3 is 17 amino acids. V lost 0 bases, J lost 2 bases, and 16 bases lay in between. The CDR3 nucleotides are TGCGCCAGCAGCCAAGATATTTCCCCGGAGGGGAACTATGGCTACACCTTC. Its protein product is CASSQDISPEGNYGYTF.

This chain uses TRBV28 with TRBJ2-7; possibly TRBD2 for D (5 bases). Germline CDR1 reads MDHEN; CDR2 reads SYDVKM. V lost 5 bases and J lost 6, with 17 bases in between. The CDR3 is 14 amino acids. The CDR3 protein is CASSLGTGLGEQYF. Here the CDR3 DNA reads TGTGCCAGCAGTCTGGGCACGGGGTTAGGCGAGCAGTACTTC.

The chain recombines TRBV7-2 with TRBJ2-7, with 11 bases identical to TRBD2. CDR3 length equals 16 residues. The germline V gene has CDR1 SGHTA and CDR2 FQGNSA. V was clipped by 5 bases and J by 2 bases; unmatched bases: 8. Written as DNA, the CDR3 is TGTGCCAGCAGCCCCGGGACTAGCGGAATGACCTACGAGCAGTACTTC. Amino acids: CASSPGTSGMTYEQYF.

The chain is built from TRBV5-6 and TRBJ2-7, with TRBD2 matching over 10 bases. With V trimmed by 1 base and J by 3 bases, 10 bases remained unmatched. Germline-derived CDR1 and CDR2 are SGHDT and YYEEEE. The CDR3 contains 17 residues. CDR3 loop: CASSLTVLSGGGYEQYF. CDR3 DNA sequence: TGTGCCAGCAGCTTGACCGTTCTGAGCGGGGGGGGCTACGAGCAGTACTTC.

The rearrangement joins TRBV5-1 to TRBJ2-1, with TRBD2 matching over 10 bases. CDR3 length: 16 amino acids. V was pared by 4 bases and J by 3 bases, with 7 bases of the junction left unmatched. Germline CDR1 SGHRS, CDR2 YFSETQ. The CDR3 bases are TGCGCCAGCAGCACCGTAACTAGCGGGGACTACAATGAGCAGTTCTTC. This codes for CASSTVTSGDYNEQFF.

The chain's CDR3 is CASSIGQRDEQYF. The CDR3 DNA sequence: TGTGCCAGTAGTATAGGACAGAGGGACGAGCAGTACTTC. J is TRBJ2-7 and V is TRBV19; D is tentatively TRBD1 or TRBD2 (5 bases each). V lost 1 base to trimming and J lost 5 bases, with 9 bases between them. This CDR3 spans 13 amino acids. Germline V gives CDR1 LNHDA, CDR2 SQIVND (reference sequence).

The chain combines TRBV6-6 with TRBJ1-2, with TRBD1 matching 8 bases. This CDR3 comprises 13 residues. The germline V gene encodes CDR1 MNHNY and CDR2 SVGAGI (reference sequence). The V and J ends lost 6 bases and 6 bases, in that order; junction bases with no gene match: 6. The CDR3 protein is CASRGQGGDGYTF. The DNA of the CDR3 is TGTGCCAGCAGAGGACAGGGTGGAGATGGCTACACCTTC.

This clone appeared a few times. The chain carries TRBV7-6 and TRBJ2-3; D gene uncertain. The CDR3 contains 14 residues. V was shortened by 3 bases and J by 2 bases, with 9 bases between the two germline ends. Per the germline V gene, CDR1 is SGHVS and CDR2 is FNYEAQ. CDR3 DNA sequence: TGTGCCAGCAGCTTTAGTGGGCCCACAGATACGCAGTATTTT. It encodes CASSFSGPTDTQYF.